This record concerns one T cell receptor (beta chain) sequence. There is no known antigen for this receptor. Base-call qualities are not available, and no considerably larger clone is one nucleotide away. The data belong to a study of control samples from healthy donors and cancer patients (TCRdb year 2020). Inclusive of the bounding cysteine and phenylalanine, the CDR3 is 15 residues long. Only the CDR3 DNA stays, 45 bases, in frame from base 1. Trimming removed 6 bases from V and 0 bases from J, leaving 11 bases between the germline ends. From a lookup of the germline V gene, CDR1 and CDR2 are MNHEY and SVGAGI. To prepare the library, the immunoSEQ multiplex PCR assay was applied. Imported from immuneACCESS, the table was reduced by TCRdb to in-frame sequences with V and J called. These copies leave out some clones; in studies compared against another copy, an unresolved V gene accounts for under half, and the cause of the remainder is not known. The sample table shows about 130,000 clones, and around 90% are seen once. The ten biggest clones cover 4.5% to 7% of the sample.

This receptor chain uses TRBV6-5 and TRBJ1-4; no confident D gene assignment can be made. Sequenced material: blood. The receptor's source is a young man in good health. DNA sequence: TGTGCCAGCAGAGTGCACCGGGCAACTAATGAAAAACTGTTTTTT. This gives the protein CASRVHRATNEKLFF.